Listed below are T cell receptor beta chains from one sample, sequenced in a study of T cell responses to AZD1222 COVID-19 vaccine. TCRdb's copy holds only in-frame clones and misses some; the assay was immunoSEQ multiplex PCR. The data hold roughly 150,000 clones, with 88% observed a single time. Specimen: peripheral blood, collected 28 days after the second AZD1222 dose. The receptor source for this set is an adult who received the AZD1222 COVID-19 vaccine. Both conserved end residues are part of each CDR3.

v_call	j_call	cdr3_aa
TRBV7-2	TRBJ1-5	CASSRDRGNQPQHF
TRBV6-2/TRBV6-3	TRBJ1-5	CASSYAGENQPQHF
TRBV20-1	TRBJ1-5	CSASSGTDNQPQHF
TRBV6-5	TRBJ2-3	CASSQLSLDTQYF
TRBV2	TRBJ1-1	CASTGGGTLNTEAFF
TRBV7-9	TRBJ2-7	CASSLARSGFHYEQYF
TRBV28	TRBJ2-1	CAIYPGTGAYNEQFF
TRBV6-6	TRBJ1-5	CATSLGHQPQHF
TRBV30	TRBJ1-5	CAWSVGQLTNQPQHF
TRBV9	TRBJ2-1	CASSVEGTRLNEQFF
TRBV11-2	TRBJ2-7	CASSNIGDEQYF
TRBV5-4	TRBJ2-7	CASSSTGAGDEQYF
TRBV7-2	TRBJ1-5	CASSSDRGQQPQHF
TRBV19	TRBJ2-1	CASSSSGGAAYNEQFF
TRBV9	TRBJ1-1	CASSIGVSEAFF
TRBV5-6	TRBJ1-1	CASSLDSRLWTEAFF
TRBV5-1	TRBJ1-6	CASSLEGGNSPLHF
TRBV6-4	TRBJ2-1	CASSDLPGHHNEQFF
TRBV6-2/TRBV6-3	TRBJ2-5	CASSSLAGASETQYF
TRBV29-1	TRBJ1-1	CSVGGEPSSTEAFF
TRBV9	TRBJ2-1	CASSPFVGQGLASRNEQFF
TRBV5-4	TRBJ1-1	CASSLAGLDTEAFF
TRBV6-5	TRBJ2-7	CASRALALYEQYF
TRBV6-2/TRBV6-3	TRBJ2-7	CASSKHYEQYF
TRBV29-1	TRBJ2-3	CSAVGTGDSLLPDTQYF
TRBV12-3/TRBV12-4	TRBJ2-7	CASRFGPGEQYF
TRBV28	TRBJ2-1	CASSLVGGNEQFF
TRBV25-1	TRBJ2-1	CASSEPALGQFF
TRBV7-2	TRBJ1-2	CASGGAKTNYGYTF
TRBV24-1	TRBJ2-1	CATSDSMGLVQQFF
TRBV10-3	TRBJ1-1	CAISDQGFTTTNTEAFF
TRBV11-3	TRBJ2-2	CASSPDRVDTGELFF
TRBV3-1/TRBV3-2	TRBJ1-5	CASSQDLLQPQHF
TRBV28	TRBJ2-1	CASSLGGAPGNEQFF
TRBV9	TRBJ2-5	CASSVGGFDQETQYF